The 22 T cell receptor beta chains presented below share a single source sample, sequenced in a study of CXCR3-negative and CXCR3-positive naive CD8 T cells. TRB cDNA was prepared as libraries by UMI-labeled 5' RACE. Reanalyzing the 5' RACE reads, TCRdb keeps one entry per CDR3 protein, without DNA. The repertoire shows tens of thousands of distinct CDR3 sequences; the top ten hold approximately 1%. Sequenced: naive CXCR3- CD8+ T cells from blood. The subset denotes: CD45RO-CCR7+CD27+CD95- naive CD8+ T cells lacking CXCR3 (TNR3-). All receptors come from a human donor in good health. Some clones in this sample may be carry-over from other donors' samples.

The chain employs TRBV3-1 and TRBJ2-5. This CDR3 is built from 16 residues. The germline V gene has CDR1 LGHDT and CDR2 YNNKEL (reference sequence). Here the CDR3 reads CASSQDRVVRQETQYF.

The chain has TRBV7-9 and TRBJ2-7; TCRdb's D call of TRBD1 is untestable without DNA. CDR3 length: 13 residues. The germline gives CDR1 SEHNR, CDR2 FQNEAQ (reference sequence). The CDR3: CASSPAGSHEQYF.

This sequence joins TRBV4-3 and TRBJ2-2; lacking DNA, the TRBD1 call made by TCRdb goes unchecked. There are 13 residues in the CDR3. The germline gives CDR1 LGHNA, CDR2 YSLEER. CDR3 sequence reads: CASSQPPSGELFF.

V and J are TRBV19 and TRBJ2-5; absent DNA, TCRdb's TRBD2 call cannot be checked. Germline V gene sequence: CDR1 LNHDA, CDR2 SQIVND (reference sequence). The CDR3 extends over 16 amino acids. The CDR3 protein is CASSSTGTTSTVAQYF.

The chain couples TRBV4-3 to TRBJ1-2. The germline CDR1 and CDR2 sequences are LGHNA and YSLEER. This CDR3 comprises 15 residues. The chain's CDR3 is CASSQDIKANYGYTF.

The CDR3 region is CASSPGTPGGKNIQYF. The chain employs TRBV13 and TRBJ2-4; the D gene TCRdb calls, TRBD1, cannot be checked with no DNA. CDR3 length: 16 amino acids. The germline CDR1 and CDR2 sequences are PRHDT and FYEKMQ (reference sequence). The whole variable domain, filled in from reference TRBV13 and TRBJ2-4, reads AAGVIQSPRHLIKEKRETATLKCYPIPRHDTVYWYQQGPGQDPQFLISFYEKMQSDKGSIPDRFSAQQFSDYHSELNMSSLELGDSALYFCASSPGTPGGKNIQYFGAGTRLSVL.

This chain uses TRBV29-1 with TRBJ2-5; TCRdb reports TRBD2, a call that lacks DNA to check it against. CDR1 and CDR2 (germline): SQVTM, ANQGSEA. CDR3 length: 17 residues. The CDR3 is CSVEDPRLAGEAETQYF.

The CDR3 region is CASSNMRGRAFF. The chain links TRBV21-1 to TRBJ1-1; no DNA is available, so the TRBD1 call from TCRdb remains unchecked. TRBV21-1 is reported as a pseudogene. The CDR3 is made up of 12 amino acids.

The V gene is TRBV28, the J gene TRBJ2-5; absent DNA, TCRdb's TRBD1 call cannot be checked. This CDR3 is 15 amino acids long. Germline V lookup: CDR1 MDHEN, CDR2 SYDVKM. The CDR3 sequence is CASRIEDRDQETQYF.

The genes are TRBV7-2 and TRBJ2-5. Germline CDR1 SGHTA, CDR2 FQGNSA. This CDR3 contains 14 residues. The CDR3 sequence: CASSLAIMRETQYF.

The chain carries TRBV6-2 or TRBV6-3 and TRBJ2-7; lacking DNA, the TRBD1 call made by TCRdb goes unchecked. This CDR3 region has 13 residues. Germline values: CDR1 MNHEY, CDR2 SVGEGT. CDR3 in amino acids: CASSDRTSYEQYF.

J is TRBJ2-7 and V is TRBV13; checking the TCRdb D call of TRBD2 is not possible without DNA. CDR1 and CDR2 from the germline V gene are PRHDT and FYEKMQ (reference sequence). The CDR3 is 14 amino acids. This chain's CDR3 is CASSSRDSPDEQYF.

The chain joins TRBV29-1 to TRBJ2-7; the TCRdb call, TRBD2, lacks DNA for checking. This CDR3 is 14 amino acids long. In germline, CDR1 is SQVTM, CDR2 ANQGSEA. CDR3: CSVARGLQSYEQYF.

V usage is TRBV6-6 and J usage is TRBJ2-3. The CDR3 is 13 amino acids. Germline CDR1 reads MNHNY; CDR2 reads SVGAGI (reference sequence). CDR3 region: CASSQRGTDTQYF.

The chain links TRBV7-7 to TRBJ2-2. CDR3 length equals 15 residues. In germline, CDR1 is SSHAT, CDR2 FNYEAQ (reference sequence). CDR3 in amino acids: CASSFRPGDDGELFF.

CDR3 sequence: CASSNKGSLGTEPQHF. The chain is built from TRBV21-1 and TRBJ1-5. TRBV21-1 is recorded as a pseudogene. This CDR3 is 16 amino acids long.

V gene TRBV6-2 or TRBV6-3 combines with J gene TRBJ2-3. Germline V gene data show CDR1 as MNHEY and CDR2 as SVGEGT. The CDR3 extends over 17 amino acids. CDR3 residues: CASRGKKTMTKTDTQYF.

The chain links TRBV29-1 to TRBJ1-1. Germline-derived CDR1 and CDR2 are SQVTM and ANQGSEA. This CDR3 comprises 12 residues. This chain's CDR3 is CSVEAQATEAFF.

This rearrangement joins TRBV12-3 or TRBV12-4 to TRBJ2-1; the TCRdb D gene call, TRBD1, has no DNA to confirm it. This CDR3 has 15 amino acids. The CDR3 is CASNPEFSTPNEQFF.

This sequence joins TRBV2 and TRBJ1-1. Per germline, CDR1 SNHLY and CDR2 FYNNEI. The CDR3 extends over 14 amino acids. The CDR3 here is CASSAPGPKFEAFF.

The genes are TRBV2 and TRBJ2-1. The CDR3 runs 12 residues. CDR1 and CDR2 (germline): SNHLY, FYNNEI. The chain's CDR3 is CASSDFENEQFF.

This chain connects TRBV19 to TRBJ1-2; with no DNA, the TCRdb D assignment of TRBD1 cannot be verified. The CDR3 length is 14 residues. CDR1 is LNHDA and CDR2 is SQIVND in the germline V gene (reference sequence). The CDR3 protein is CASTSPTGRYGYTF. The full variable domain, in which reference TRBV19 and TRBJ1-2 provide the parts outside the CDR3, is DGGITQSPKYLFRKEGQNVTLSCEQNLNHDAMYWYRQDPGQGLRLIYYSQIVNDFQKGDIAEGYSVSREKKESFPLTVTSAQKNPTAFYLCASTSPTGRYGYTFGSGTRLTVV.